The 27 T cell receptor beta chains below were found in one sample sequenced in a study of identical twins. TCRdb re-analysed the 5' RACE reads in MiXCR, keeping a single row per CDR3 protein. The sample includes about 330,000 distinct CDR3 sequences, 10% to 15% of them seen just once. These data also formed part of another study, on yellow fever vaccine responses in identical twins.

Sequencing was performed on CD8+ T cells sorted from blood. The receptor set was obtained from a young woman in good health.

This rearrangement joins TRBV15 to TRBJ2-1; the D gene is possibly TRBD1 (5 bases). Germline CDR1 reads LNHNV; CDR2 reads YYDKDF (reference sequence). The V end was cut by 1 base, the J end by 4 bases, with 17 bases between. The CDR3 is made up of 17 amino acids. The CDR3 DNA reads as TGTGCCACCAGCAGAGTCCCCCAGGGCCCCATATACAATGAGCAGTTCTTC. Amino acid sequence: CATSRVPQGPIYNEQFF.

Worth noting for this clonotype: A clone one base away is much larger, so this may be a read error. The chain joins TRBV2 to TRBJ2-1; tentative D call: TRBD1 (5 bases). This CDR3 is 18 amino acids long. Germline V gene sequence: CDR1 SNHLY, CDR2 FYNNEI. Here the CDR3 reads CTSRNYRQLGASYNEQFF. The CDR3 DNA sequence: TGTACCAGCAGGAATTACCGACAGCTAGGCGCGTCCTACAATGAGCAGTTCTTC. Filled out from reference TRBV2 and TRBJ2-1, the complete variable domain reads EPEVTQTPSHQVTQMGQEVILRCVPISNHLYFYWYRQILGQKVEFLVSFYNNEISEKSEIFDDQFSVERPDGSNFTLKIRSTKLEDSAMYFCTSRNYRQLGASYNEQFFGPGTRLTVL.

This clonotype appeared many times. The gene calls are TRBV27 and TRBJ1-2, with D unresolved. This CDR3 region has 11 residues. The germline gives CDR1 MNHEY, CDR2 SMNVEV (reference sequence). Between the trimmed V and J ends, which lost 8 bases and 8 bases, there was a span of 12 bases. Here the CDR3 reads CASHGPTGYTF. The CDR3 bases are TGTGCCAGCCACGGGCCGACGGGCTACACCTTC.

This clonotype was picked up many times. This chain joins TRBV9 and TRBJ2-5, with D perhaps TRBD2 (5 bases). V dropped 0 bases and J dropped 2 bases, with 8 bases sitting between them. Germline V gene lookup returns CDR1 SGDLS and CDR2 YYNGEE. This CDR3 has 14 residues. CDR3 region: CASSVGELQETQYF. CDR3 in DNA: TGTGCCAGCAGCGTAGGGGAGTTACAAGAGACCCAGTACTTC. Full variable domain (rest looked up from reference TRBV9 and TRBJ2-5): DSGVTQTPKHLITATGQRVTLRCSPRSGDLSVYWYQQSLDQGLQFLIQYYNGEERAKGNILERFSAQQFPDLHSELNLSSLELGDSALYFCASSVGELQETQYFGPGTRLLVL.

The rearrangement uses TRBV5-4 and TRBJ2-5; D gene unclear. V dropped 3 bases and J dropped 6 bases, with 15 bases sitting between them. This CDR3 region has 14 residues. CDR1 and CDR2 (germline): SGHNT, YYREEE (reference sequence). The CDR3 DNA reads as TGTGCCAGCAGCTACCCCGGGCCCCTTCAGACCCAGTACTTC. The encoded protein is CASSYPGPLQTQYF.

This clonotype was found a few times. The chain has TRBV12-3 or TRBV12-4 and TRBJ2-2; D is perhaps TRBD1 or TRBD2 (5 bases each). The ends were cut back, 6 bases at V and 5 bases at J, with 19 bases in the middle. The CDR3 totals 16 residues. The CDR3 region is CASSARAGGNTGELFF. The CDR3 bases are TGTGCCAGCAGCGCCAGGGCGGGTGGAAATACCGGGGAGCTGTTTTTT.

The chain couples TRBV11-2 to TRBJ1-1; D not resolved. With 3 bases removed from V and 3 bases from J, the gap between germline ends came to 11 bases. Germline V gene sequence: CDR1 SGHAT, CDR2 FQNNGV. The CDR3 consists of 14 residues. DNA for the CDR3: TGTGCCAGCAGCTTGGTAGACTGGGACACTGAAGCTTTCTTT. Its translation: CASSLVDWDTEAFF. The full variable domain, with the rest looked up from reference TRBV11-2 and TRBJ1-1, is EAGVAQSPRYKIIEKRQSVAFWCNPISGHATLYWYQQILGQGPKLLIQFQNNGVVDDSQLPKDRFSAERLKGVDSTLKIQPAKLEDSAVYLCASSLVDWDTEAFFGQGTRLTVV.

This clonotype appeared a few times. The genes are TRBV2 and TRBJ2-1; D remains ambiguous. V shed 7 bases and J shed 4 bases, with 11 bases lying between them. Germline loops: CDR1 SNHLY, CDR2 FYNNEI. The CDR3 has 13 amino acids. The CDR3 nucleotides are TGTGCCAGCAACTTATTAGGGTACAATGAGCAGTTCTTC. Its translation is CASNLLGYNEQFF.

This clonotype has a count of ten or more. J is TRBJ2-5 and V is TRBV7-9, with D perhaps TRBD1 (6 bases). Germline values: CDR1 SEHNR, CDR2 FQNEAQ (reference sequence). The CDR3 extends over 17 amino acids. Trimming removed 3 bases at V and 3 bases at J, with 20 bases between. The CDR3 spells CASSFETGTGSKETQYF. In nucleotides, the CDR3 is TGTGCCAGCAGCTTTGAAACAGGGACGGGTTCCAAAGAGACCCAGTACTTC.

This clonotype was counted many times. V usage is TRBV3-1 and J usage is TRBJ2-7; 10 bases map to TRBD2. Germline-derived CDR1 and CDR2 are LGHDT and YNNKEL (reference sequence). V dropped 0 bases and J dropped 0; count of bases not matched to a gene: 11. The CDR3 loop spans 19 amino acids. The CDR3 DNA sequence: TGTGCCAGCAGCCAAGATCGGACTAGCGGAGCCCCTAGCTCCTACGAGCAGTACTTC. Translating it yields CASSQDRTSGAPSSYEQYF.

The V gene is TRBV3-1, the J gene TRBJ2-7; TRBD1 might be the D (5 bases). Trimming pared 0 bases from V and 3 bases from J, leaving 12 bases between. Germline V CDR1 and CDR2: LGHDT, YNNKEL (reference sequence). This CDR3 spans 15 amino acids. The CDR3 reads CASSQDRGIDYEQYF. The CDR3 DNA sequence: TGTGCCAGCAGCCAAGATAGGGGAATCGACTACGAGCAGTACTTC.

This clonotype has ten or more counts. The chain is built from TRBV4-1 and TRBJ2-1; no definite D call. Germline-derived CDR1 and CDR2 are MGHRA and YSYEKL. V lost 2 bases and J 0 bases, leaving 8 bases between the germline ends. This CDR3 comprises 15 residues. The CDR3 reads CASSQSQSSYNEQFF. CDR3 bases: TGCGCCAGCAGCCAATCTCAGAGCTCCTACAATGAGCAGTTCTTC.

A few counts support this clonotype. V usage is TRBV20-1 and J usage is TRBJ2-3, with 7 bases fitting TRBD1. Germline CDR1 is DFQATT and CDR2 is SNEGSKA (reference sequence). CDR3 size: 14 residues. The J segment lost 0 bases and the V segment lost 5 bases, leaving 5 bases of the junction unmatched. The DNA of the CDR3 is TGCAGTGCTCCGACAGGGATTAGCACAGATACGCAGTATTTT. Its translation: CSAPTGISTDTQYF.

This clonotype occurred a few times. CDR3 sequence (DNA): TGTGCCACCGCCCCCGGGACCAGCGGCGGAGATACGCAGTATTTT. Amino acid sequence: CATAPGTSGGDTQYF. The J gene is TRBJ2-3, the V gene TRBV15; D tentatively reads TRBD1 or TRBD2 (5 bases each). V lost 8 bases and J lost 5, with 20 bases in between. CDR1 and CDR2 (germline): LNHNV, YYDKDF (reference sequence). This CDR3 is 15 amino acids long.

The CDR3 loop is CASSVGDSGANVLTF. In DNA, the CDR3 is TGTGCCAGCAGCGTAGGCGACTCTGGGGCCAACGTCCTGACTTTC. The chain is built from TRBV9 and TRBJ2-6; D uncertain. Germline V gene lookup returns CDR1 SGDLS and CDR2 YYNGEE. The CDR3 is 15 residues long. With 0 bases removed from V and 0 bases from J, the gap between germline ends came to 4 bases. Full variable domain (rest looked up from reference TRBV9 and TRBJ2-6): DSGVTQTPKHLITATGQRVTLRCSPRSGDLSVYWYQQSLDQGLQFLIQYYNGEERAKGNILERFSAQQFPDLHSELNLSSLELGDSALYFCASSVGDSGANVLTFGAGSRLTVL.

This chain uses TRBV14 with TRBJ2-1; D not resolved. This CDR3 comprises 18 residues. The germline V gene has CDR1 SGHDN and CDR2 FVKESK. V lost 1 base and J 0 bases, leaving 16 bases between the germline ends. CDR3 bases: TGTGCCAGCAGCCAAGCCTCCCCACTCTATATCTCCTACAATGAGCAGTTCTTC. Translation: CASSQASPLYISYNEQFF.

This clonotype occurred many times. The rearrangement links TRBV7-9 to TRBJ2-5; D call uncertain. This CDR3 has 14 amino acids. Trimming stripped 0 bases from V and 1 base from J, with 6 bases between. In germline, CDR1 is SEHNR, CDR2 FQNEAQ (reference sequence). CDR3 protein: CASSLAPPQETQYF. In DNA form, the CDR3 reads TGTGCCAGCAGCTTAGCGCCTCCCCAAGAGACCCAGTACTTC.

V usage is TRBV24-1 and J usage is TRBJ2-1; 9 bases fit TRBD2. The CDR3 has 14 residues. V shed 9 bases and J 4 bases; nucleotides not matched to a gene: 6. Germline V gene sequence: CDR1 KGHDR, CDR2 SFDVKD. The CDR3 DNA reads TGTGCCACCGGGGGACTAGCAGATTACAATGAGCAGTTCTTC. Residues: CATGGLADYNEQFF.

This clonotype has a count of ten or more. The J gene is TRBJ2-3, the V gene TRBV2; D perhaps matches TRBD1 (6 bases). V lost 6 bases and J lost 1, with 14 bases in between. The CDR3 length is 15 residues. CDR1 is SNHLY and CDR2 is FYNNEI in the germline V gene. The CDR3 nucleotides read TGTGCCAGCAGGCGACAGTGGACAGGCACAGATACGCAGTATTTT. Translating gives CASRRQWTGTDTQYF.

This clonotype was seen repeatedly, ten times or more. The chain couples TRBV29-1 to TRBJ2-2; perhaps TRBD1 as D (5 bases). The germline V gene encodes CDR1 SQVTM and CDR2 ANQGSEA. Trimming shortened V by 7 bases and J by 0 bases, and 6 bases separated the two germline ends. There are 12 residues in the CDR3. The CDR3 loop is CSGTTNTGELFF. Written as DNA, the CDR3 is TGCAGCGGGACAACGAACACCGGGGAGCTGTTTTTT.

The chain links TRBV29-1 to TRBJ2-5; no clear D gene. Trimming pared 3 bases from V and 5 bases from J, leaving 10 bases between. The CDR3 is 12 amino acids. Looked up from germline, CDR1 is SQVTM and CDR2 is ANQGSEA. The CDR3 DNA is TGCAGCGTTGAGGATCAACCGGAGACCCAGTACTTC. Its translation: CSVEDQPETQYF.

This clonotype occurred a few times. The chain links TRBV9 to TRBJ2-1, with 8 bases that match TRBD1. CDR3 size: 16 residues. Trimming took 2 bases from V and 5 from J; bases not matched to a gene: 9. The germline CDR1 and CDR2 sequences are SGDLS and YYNGEE. CDR3: CASSVTGAPVHNEQFF. CDR3 nucleotide sequence: TGTGCCAGCAGCGTGACAGGGGCCCCAGTACACAATGAGCAGTTCTTC.

V gene TRBV11-1 combines with J gene TRBJ2-1, with TRBD2 as a possible D gene (6 bases). CDR1 and CDR2 (germline): SGHAT, FQDESV (reference sequence). V dropped 5 bases and J dropped 0 bases, with 14 bases sitting between them. The length of the CDR3 is 16 residues. CDR3 region: CASSALEGYSYNEQFF. DNA of the CDR3: TGTGCCAGCAGCGCTTTGGAGGGCTACTCCTACAATGAGCAGTTCTTC.

The chain links TRBV6-5 to TRBJ1-1; TRBD1 might be the D (6 bases). The CDR3 consists of 14 residues. V dropped 4 bases and J dropped 1 base, with 10 bases sitting between them. The V gene's germline CDR1 is MNHEY and CDR2 SVGAGI. The CDR3 sequence: CASSLRQANTEAFF. Written as DNA, the CDR3 is TGTGCCAGCAGTTTAAGACAGGCGAACACTGAAGCTTTCTTT.

This clonotype came up a few times. The rearrangement uses TRBV12-3 or TRBV12-4 and TRBJ2-7; TRBD2 agrees at 9 bases. V lost 3 bases to trimming and J lost 2 bases; unmatched junction nucleotides: 14. The CDR3 has 18 residues. CDR3 in amino acids: CASSLRGSSGSIPYEQYF. In nucleotides, the CDR3 is TGTGCCAGCAGTTTGCGGGGGAGTAGCGGGAGTATCCCCTACGAGCAGTACTTC.

In this sample, this clonotype turned up a few times. The rearrangement uses TRBV2 and TRBJ2-2, with 10 bases fitting TRBD1. The junction had 5 bases not matched to a gene; V was cut back by 6 bases and J by 7 bases. This CDR3 comprises 14 residues. Germline lookup yields CDR1 SNHLY and CDR2 FYNNEI. This chain's CDR3 is CASREDRGDGELFF. In DNA form, the CDR3 reads TGTGCCAGCAGGGAGGACAGGGGGGACGGGGAGCTGTTTTTT.

This clonotype occurred many times. The gene calls are TRBV12-3 or TRBV12-4 and TRBJ2-7, with TRBD1 as a possible D gene (5 bases). Between the trimmed V and J ends, which lost 5 bases and 2 bases, there was a span of 7 bases. The CDR3 covers 12 residues. This CDR3 is CASSTGTYEQYF. The CDR3 nucleotides are TGTGCCAGCAGTACAGGTACCTACGAGCAGTACTTC.